This T cell receptor (beta chain) was identified in a study of early T cells in non-severe SARS-CoV-2 infection. For the study at large: Bulk RNA isolated from unsorted whole blood underwent sequencing; chains were not paired.

Attachment of unique molecular identifiers to individual cDNA molecules was performed. TCRdb recomputed calls from the 5' RACE reads with MiXCR, one row per CDR3 protein. This sample yields about 61,000 distinct CDR3 sequences, of which 10% to 14% are seen a single time; 1.7% belongs to the top ten. This clonotype has at least ten counts. Its antigen is as yet unknown. Findings of the study overall: VDJdb matching favored anti-spike CD8 responses, missing private and CD4 specificities.

The V end was cut by 3 bases, the J end by 3 bases, with 18 bases between. There are 15 residues in the CDR3. Germline-derived CDR1 and CDR2 are DFQATT and SNEGSKA (reference sequence). The J gene is TRBJ2-7, the V gene TRBV20-1, with D possibly being TRBD1 (8 bases). Sequencing was done on a sample of whole blood. This TCR derives from an adult who was a healthcare worker with PCR-confirmed SARS-CoV-2 infection or an uninfected control (not recorded which). CDR3 in amino acids: CSARYRGGKNYEQYF. The CDR3 nucleotides read TGCAGTGCTAGGTACAGGGGGGGGAAGAACTACGAGCAGTACTTC.